The 21 T cell receptor beta chains presented below share a single source sample, sequenced in a study of identifying expanded T cells in peripheral blood. Libraries were prepared by immunoSEQ multiplex PCR; TCRdb keeps only in-frame clonotypes and omits some of them. The data show some 120,000 clones, with around four fifths seen just once and roughly 3.3% held by the top ten. Sequenced input: blood. These receptors were obtained from a person aged 18 to 69 in good health.

This clone was recorded once. The chain combines TRBV6-1 with TRBJ1-5; D may be TRBD1 (6 bases). Germline CDR1 reads MNHNS; CDR2 reads SASEGT. The CDR3 consists of 14 residues. The V end was cut by 7 bases, the J end by 0 bases, with 10 bases between. Written as DNA, the CDR3 is TGTGCCAGCATACGGACAGATAGCAATCAGCCCCAGCATTTT. This translates into CASIRTDSNQPQHF.

This chain joins TRBV7-2 and TRBJ2-7; weak D call: TRBD1 (6 bases). The V end was cut by 7 bases, the J end by 3 bases, with 16 bases between. Germline V gene data show CDR1 as SGHTA and CDR2 as FQGNSA. CDR3 length: 14 amino acids. The chain's CDR3 is CASTVQGDLYEQYF. CDR3 coding DNA: TGTGCCAGCACCGTACAGGGAGACCTCTACGAGCAGTACTTC.

In its sample, this clone was seen many times. The genes are TRBV6-1 and TRBJ1-1; D gene uncertain. There are 14 residues in the CDR3. Deletions cut 7 bases from V and 2 bases from J, with 14 bases between. Germline CDR1 MNHNS, CDR2 SASEGT. CDR3 residues: CASIPILRNTEAFF. The CDR3 DNA sequence: TGTGCCAGCATCCCAATCTTACGAAACACTGAAGCTTTCTTT.

The rearrangement links TRBV7-9 to TRBJ2-6, with a tentative D call TRBD1 (5 bases). V was pared by 8 bases and J by 1 base, with 12 bases between. There are 15 residues in the CDR3. The germline V gene has CDR1 SEHNR and CDR2 FQNEAQ (reference sequence). The CDR3 DNA follows: TGTGCCAGCCGGGCAGGGTGGTCTGGGGCCAACGTCCTGACTTTC. Translated: CASRAGWSGANVLTF.

This chain connects TRBV29-1 to TRBJ2-5; the D is unclear. Germline-derived CDR1 and CDR2 are SQVTM and ANQGSEA. V gave up 3 bases and J gave up 5 bases, with 4 bases separating them. The CDR3 is 10 residues long. Written as DNA, the CDR3 is TGCAGCGTTGAGACTGAGACCCAGTACTTC. It specifies CSVETETQYF.

V and J are TRBV6-5 and TRBJ2-5, with D possibly being TRBD1 (6 bases). Deletions cut 7 bases from V and 3 bases from J, with 9 bases between. This CDR3 contains 12 residues. CDR1 is MNHEY and CDR2 is SVGAGI in the germline V gene. In DNA form, the CDR3 reads TGTGCCAGCACGGGACAAGAAGAGACCCAGTACTTC. This sequence encodes CASTGQEETQYF.

This chain connects TRBV11-2 to TRBJ2-7, with no clear D. This CDR3 is 14 amino acids long. The germline V gene has CDR1 SGHAT and CDR2 FQNNGV. The germline V and J ends were trimmed by 8 bases and 1 base, with 15 bases remaining between them. CDR3 sequence (DNA): TGTGCCAGCGCGGTGGGCCAGTCGTCCTACGAGCAGTACTTC. This encodes CASAVGQSSYEQYF. The entire variable domain, with the rest obtained from reference TRBV11-2 and TRBJ2-7, is as follows: EAGVAQSPRYKIIEKRQSVAFWCNPISGHATLYWYQQILGQGPKLLIQFQNNGVVDDSQLPKDRFSAERLKGVDSTLKIQPAKLEDSAVYLCASAVGQSSYEQYFGPGTRLTVT.

The chain carries TRBV6-1 and TRBJ1-2; D call uncertain. V lost 7 bases, J lost 0 bases, and 12 bases lay in between. The CDR3 extends over 14 amino acids. The germline gives CDR1 MNHNS, CDR2 SASEGT. Here the CDR3 reads CASKFDLSNYGYTF. As DNA, the CDR3 is TGTGCCAGCAAGTTTGACTTATCTAACTATGGCTACACCTTC.

CDR3 coding DNA: TGTGCCATCAGTTTTGACGCGAGCTCTGGAAACACCATATATTTT. Translating it yields CAISFDASSGNTIYF. V usage is TRBV7-2 and J usage is TRBJ1-3, with D uncertain. Germline V lookup: CDR1 SGHTA, CDR2 FQGNSA. Trimming took off 10 bases at V and 0 bases at J, with 16 bases between the two ends. This CDR3 has 15 amino acids.

Here the CDR3 DNA reads TGTGCCAGCAGCTTAGCACCAGGGGACAGCTCCTACGAGCAGTACTTC. Translated, it gives CASSLAPGDSSYEQYF. This chain uses TRBV13 with TRBJ2-7; 7 bases agree with TRBD1. V dropped 1 base and J dropped 0; count of bases not matched to a gene: 6. Germline lookup yields CDR1 PRHDT and CDR2 FYEKMQ (reference sequence). The CDR3 contains 16 residues.

This clone has only one observation. The V call is TRBV4-3, the J call TRBJ1-1, with D uncertain. V lost 1 base, J lost 1 base, and 31 bases lay in between. Germline V gene data show CDR1 as LGHNA and CDR2 as YSLEER. This CDR3 comprises 22 residues. CDR3 sequence: CASSQVLKLPFIPNMKNTEAFF. For the CDR3, the DNA is TGCGCCAGCAGCCAAGTGTTAAAGTTGCCGTTTATCCCTAACATGAAGAACACTGAAGCTTTCTTT.

The J gene is TRBJ1-6, the V gene TRBV6-6, with D hard to call. The length of the CDR3 is 15 residues. V was trimmed by 0 bases and J by 5 bases, leaving 8 bases between them. CDR1 is MNHNY, CDR2 SVGAGI, per germline (reference sequence). Here the CDR3 reads CASSYSKPHNSPLHF. The CDR3 DNA is TGTGCCAGCAGTTACTCGAAGCCTCATAATTCACCCCTCCACTTT.

V is TRBV30 and J is TRBJ1-1, with 9 bases identical to TRBD1. The CDR3 sequence is 14 residues long. Germline values: CDR1 GTSNPN, CDR2 SVGIG (reference sequence). Trimming removed 5 bases from V and 6 bases from J; junction bases left unmatched: 10. CDR3 amino acids: CAWGGQGMFAEAFF. CDR3 sequence (DNA): TGTGCCTGGGGCGGACAGGGGATGTTCGCTGAAGCTTTCTTT.

This clone has only a few counts. The chain couples TRBV29-1 to TRBJ2-1; D might be TRBD2 (7 bases). Germline-derived CDR1 and CDR2 are SQVTM and ANQGSEA. This CDR3 region has 13 residues. The V and J ends lost 5 bases and 9 bases respectively, with 17 bases between them. The CDR3 nucleotides are TGCAGCGTTAATCGCGGGGGAGGGGGTGAGCAGTTCTTC. Protein: CSVNRGGGGEQFF.

The DNA of the CDR3 is TGCGCCAGCAGCCAAGAATGGCAGGTTTCGGGCTATGGCTACACCTTC. Its translation: CASSQEWQVSGYGYTF. The chain joins TRBV4-3 to TRBJ1-2; D unresolved. The germline CDR1 and CDR2 sequences are LGHNA and YSLEER. With 0 bases removed from V and 4 bases from J, the gap between germline ends came to 15 bases. This CDR3 spans 16 amino acids.

This clone was observed a few times. The chain joins TRBV6-6 to TRBJ1-1; 9 bases map to TRBD1. The junction had 3 bases not matched to a gene; V was cut back by 6 bases and J by 4 bases. This CDR3 spans 13 amino acids. Germline CDR1 MNHNY, CDR2 SVGAGI (reference sequence). The CDR3 nucleotides read TGTGCCAGCAGCGCGACAGGGGGCACTGAAGCTTTCTTT. It codes for CASSATGGTEAFF.

CDR3 amino acids: CASSKTFPDYEQYF. The CDR3 DNA reads as TGTGCCAGCAGCAAGACCTTTCCCGACTACGAGCAGTACTTC. J is TRBJ2-7 and V is TRBV6-5; D is unresolved. Deletions cut 6 bases from V and 3 bases from J, with 15 bases between. The CDR3 contains 14 residues. The germline V gene has CDR1 MNHEY and CDR2 SVGAGI.

This clone was recorded only once. This chain joins TRBV10-3 and TRBJ2-5, with a weak D call TRBD1 (6 bases). V was cut by 5 bases and J by 2 bases, with 15 bases left in between. The CDR3 runs to 15 residues. Germline CDR1 reads ENHRY; CDR2 reads SYGVKD. The CDR3: CAISQQPRGQETQYF. CDR3 in DNA: TGTGCCATCAGTCAACAGCCTAGGGGGCAAGAGACCCAGTACTTC.

The chain has TRBV25-1 and TRBJ1-5; tentatively, D is TRBD1 (6 bases). The CDR3 has 13 amino acids. Looked up from germline, CDR1 is MGHDK and CDR2 is SYGVNS. Deletions cut 11 bases from V and 4 bases from J, with 15 bases between. In nucleotides, the CDR3 is TGTGCCTCGAAGGGCCAGGGGAATCAGCCCCAGCATTTT. Translation: CASKGQGNQPQHF.

V is TRBV7-9 and J is TRBJ1-1, with unresolved D. Germline V gene sequence: CDR1 SEHNR, CDR2 FQNEAQ (reference sequence). Trimming removed 3 bases at V and 11 bases at J, with 10 bases between. This CDR3 has 11 residues. For the CDR3, the DNA is TGTGCCAGCAGCTTTCTTGACGGGGCTTTCTTT. Translation: CASSFLDGAFF. The full variable domain, with the rest looked up from reference TRBV7-9 and TRBJ1-1, is DTGVSQNPRHKITKRGQNVTFRCDPISEHNRLYWYRQTLGQGPEFLTYFQNEAQLEKSRLLSDRFSAERPKGSFSTLEIQRTEQGDSAMYLCASSFLDGAFFGQGTRLTVV.

The chain is built from TRBV7-8 and TRBJ1-6; no firm D call. CDR1 and CDR2 (germline): SGHVS, FQNEAQ. CDR3 length: 18 amino acids. Trimming stripped 3 bases from V and 0 bases from J, with 15 bases between. CDR3 sequence (DNA): TGTGCCAGCAGCTTCCGTGAGCTCTCAAGCTCCTATAATTCACCCCTCCACTTT. Translation: CASSFRELSSSYNSPLHF.